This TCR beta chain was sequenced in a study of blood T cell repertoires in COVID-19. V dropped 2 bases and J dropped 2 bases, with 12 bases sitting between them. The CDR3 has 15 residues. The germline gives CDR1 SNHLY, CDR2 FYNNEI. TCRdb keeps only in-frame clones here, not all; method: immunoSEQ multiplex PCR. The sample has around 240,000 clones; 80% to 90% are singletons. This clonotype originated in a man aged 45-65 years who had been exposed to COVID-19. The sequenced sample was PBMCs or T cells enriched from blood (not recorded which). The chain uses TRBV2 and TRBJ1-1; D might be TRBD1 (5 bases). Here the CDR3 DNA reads TGTGCCAGCAGTGAATTTCGGCAGGGAAACACTGAAGCTTTCTTT. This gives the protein CASSEFRQGNTEAFF.